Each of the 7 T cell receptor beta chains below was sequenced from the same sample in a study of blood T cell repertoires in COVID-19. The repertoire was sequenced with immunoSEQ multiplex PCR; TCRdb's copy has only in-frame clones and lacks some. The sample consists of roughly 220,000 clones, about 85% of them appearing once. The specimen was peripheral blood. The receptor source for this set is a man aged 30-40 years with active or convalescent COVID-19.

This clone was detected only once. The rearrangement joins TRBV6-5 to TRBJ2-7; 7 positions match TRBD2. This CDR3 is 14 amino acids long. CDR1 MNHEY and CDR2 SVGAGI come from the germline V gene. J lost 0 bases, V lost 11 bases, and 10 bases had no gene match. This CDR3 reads CASRTGGRSYEQYF. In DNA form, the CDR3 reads TGTGCCTCCCGGACGGGAGGCCGCTCCTACGAGCAGTACTTC.

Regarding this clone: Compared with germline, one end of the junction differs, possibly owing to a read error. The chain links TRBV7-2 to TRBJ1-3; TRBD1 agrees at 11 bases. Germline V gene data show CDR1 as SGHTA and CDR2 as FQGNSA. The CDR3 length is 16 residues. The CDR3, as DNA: TGTGCCAGCAGCTCCCGGGACAGGGGGGTTGGAGACACCATATATTTT. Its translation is CASSSRDRGVGDTIYF.

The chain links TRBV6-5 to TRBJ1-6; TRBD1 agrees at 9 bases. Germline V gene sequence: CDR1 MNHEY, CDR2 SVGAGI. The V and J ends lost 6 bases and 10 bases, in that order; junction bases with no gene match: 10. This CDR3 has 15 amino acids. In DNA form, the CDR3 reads TGTGCCAGCAGACCATCGGGACAGGGCCAATCACCCCTCCACTTT. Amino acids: CASRPSGQGQSPLHF.

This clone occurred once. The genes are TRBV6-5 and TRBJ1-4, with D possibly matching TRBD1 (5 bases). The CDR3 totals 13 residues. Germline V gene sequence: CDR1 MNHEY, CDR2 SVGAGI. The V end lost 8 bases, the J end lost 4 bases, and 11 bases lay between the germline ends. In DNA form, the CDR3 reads TGTGCCAGCGGACGGAGGGGTAATGAAAAACTGTTTTTT. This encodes CASGRRGNEKLFF.

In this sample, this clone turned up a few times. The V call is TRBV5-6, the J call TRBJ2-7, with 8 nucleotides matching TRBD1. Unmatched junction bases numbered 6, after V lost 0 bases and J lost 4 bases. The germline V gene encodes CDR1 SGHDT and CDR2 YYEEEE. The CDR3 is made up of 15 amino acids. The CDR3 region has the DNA TGTGCCAGCAGCTTGGTAGGACAGGGAAGTTACGAGCAGTACTTC. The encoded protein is CASSLVGQGSYEQYF.

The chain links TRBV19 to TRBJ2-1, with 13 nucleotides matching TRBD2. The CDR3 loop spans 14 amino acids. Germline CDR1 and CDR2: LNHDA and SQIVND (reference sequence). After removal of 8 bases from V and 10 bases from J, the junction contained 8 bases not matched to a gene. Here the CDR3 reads CASRTSGGAREQFF. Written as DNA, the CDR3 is TGTGCCAGTCGAACTAGCGGGGGGGCTAGGGAGCAGTTCTTC.

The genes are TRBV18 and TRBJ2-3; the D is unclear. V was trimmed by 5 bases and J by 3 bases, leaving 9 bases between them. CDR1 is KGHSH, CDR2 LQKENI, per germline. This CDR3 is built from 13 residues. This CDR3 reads CASSFSTTDTQYF. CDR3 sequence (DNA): TGTGCCAGCTCATTTAGCACGACAGATACGCAGTATTTT.